The 6 T cell receptor beta chains below all came from one sample that was sequenced in a study of control samples from healthy donors and cancer patients. Repertoires were generated with immunoSEQ multiplex PCR, while TCRdb's copy carries only in-frame clones and drops some. The table has about 410,000 clones, about 93% seen once. The sequenced sample consisted of PBMCs. The receptors shown here come from a man in his forties or fifties with head and neck cancer.

The rearrangement uses TRBV14 and TRBJ2-3; perhaps TRBD2 as D (5 bases). Trimming pared 5 bases from V and 7 bases from J, leaving 7 bases between. The germline V gene has CDR1 SGHDN and CDR2 FVKESK. There are 11 residues in the CDR3. The chain's CDR3 is CASSTGNTQYF. The CDR3 region has the DNA TGTGCCAGCAGCACGGGGAATACGCAGTATTTT.

This sequence joins TRBV3-1 (or the pseudogene TRBV3-2) and TRBJ2-7, with D maybe TRBD2 (5 bases). CDR1 and CDR2 (germline): LGHDT, YNNKEL (reference sequence). V lost 6 bases and J lost 0, with 9 bases in between. This CDR3 contains 13 residues. As DNA, the CDR3 is TGTGCCAGCAGACGGGGAAACTCCTACGAGCAGTACTTC. Protein: CASRRGNSYEQYF.

The V and J genes are TRBV5-4 and TRBJ1-2, with TRBD1 as a possible D gene (5 bases). Trimming took off 4 bases at V and 0 bases at J, with 10 bases between the two ends. In germline, CDR1 is SGHNT, CDR2 YYREEE (reference sequence). The CDR3 extends over 14 amino acids. CDR3 sequence: CASSMRGANYGYTF. The CDR3 DNA is TGTGCCAGCAGCATGAGGGGAGCTAACTATGGCTACACCTTC.

The chain carries TRBV6-2 or TRBV6-3 and TRBJ2-3, with 7 bases identical to TRBD2. Germline V gives CDR1 MNHEY, CDR2 SVGEGT. J was trimmed by 2 bases and V by 2 bases; bases with no gene match: 1. The CDR3 spans 14 residues. CDR3 sequence reads: CASSYAGVTDTQYF. CDR3 bases: TGTGCCAGCAGTTACGCGGGGGTCACAGATACGCAGTATTTT.

This clone has more than one count but fewer than ten. The rearrangement joins TRBV5-1 to TRBJ1-3, with D tentatively TRBD1 (6 bases). The V gene lost 7 bases and the J gene lost 1 base, with 15 bases spanning the gap. The CDR3 runs 15 residues. CDR1 and CDR2 from the germline V gene are SGHRS and YFSETQ. The CDR3 protein is CASSPGALSGNTIYF. The CDR3 DNA reads as TGCGCCAGCTCACCAGGGGCCCTATCTGGAAACACCATATATTTT.

The chain is built from TRBV7-3 and TRBJ2-3; D call uncertain. The CDR3 covers 15 residues. V shed 5 bases and J shed 3 bases, with 15 bases lying between them. Germline CDR1 SGHTA, CDR2 FQGTGA. This CDR3 reads CASSLNPGRTDTQYF. DNA for the CDR3: TGTGCCAGCAGCCTCAATCCCGGGCGAACAGATACGCAGTATTTT.